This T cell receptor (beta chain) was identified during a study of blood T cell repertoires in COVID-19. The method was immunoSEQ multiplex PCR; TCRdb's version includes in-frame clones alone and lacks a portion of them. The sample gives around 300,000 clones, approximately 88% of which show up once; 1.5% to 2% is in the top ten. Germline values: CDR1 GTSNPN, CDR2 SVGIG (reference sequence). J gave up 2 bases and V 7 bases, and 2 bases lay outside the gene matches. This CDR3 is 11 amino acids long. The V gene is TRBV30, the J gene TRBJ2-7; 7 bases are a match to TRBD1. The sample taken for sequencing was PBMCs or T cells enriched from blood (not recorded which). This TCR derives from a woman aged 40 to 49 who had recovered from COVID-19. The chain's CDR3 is CASDRAYEQYF. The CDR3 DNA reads TGTGCCTCAGACAGGGCCTACGAGCAGTACTTC.